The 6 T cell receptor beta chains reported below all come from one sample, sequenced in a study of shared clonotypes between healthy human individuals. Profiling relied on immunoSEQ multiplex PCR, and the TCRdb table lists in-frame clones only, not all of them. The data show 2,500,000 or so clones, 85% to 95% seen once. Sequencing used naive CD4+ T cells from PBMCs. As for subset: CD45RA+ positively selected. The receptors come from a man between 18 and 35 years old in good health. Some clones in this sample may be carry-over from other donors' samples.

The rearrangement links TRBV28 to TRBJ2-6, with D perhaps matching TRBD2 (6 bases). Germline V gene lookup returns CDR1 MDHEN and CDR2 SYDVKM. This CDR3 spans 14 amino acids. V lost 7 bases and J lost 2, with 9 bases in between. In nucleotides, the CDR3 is TGTGCCAGCAACTGGGGGGCTGGGGCCAACGTCCTGACTTTC. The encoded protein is CASNWGAGANVLTF. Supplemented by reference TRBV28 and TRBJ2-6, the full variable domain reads DVKVTQSSRYLVKRTGEKVFLECVQDMDHENMFWYRQDPGLGLRLIYFSYDVKMKEKGDIPEGYSVSREKKERFSLILESASTNQTSMYLCASNWGAGANVLTFGAGSRLTVL.

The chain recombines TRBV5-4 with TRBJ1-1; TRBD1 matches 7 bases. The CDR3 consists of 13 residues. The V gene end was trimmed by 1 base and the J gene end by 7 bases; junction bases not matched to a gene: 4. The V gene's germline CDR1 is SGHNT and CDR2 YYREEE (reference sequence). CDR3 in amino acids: CASSLYRGLEAFF. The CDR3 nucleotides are TGTGCCAGCAGCTTGTACAGGGGACTTGAAGCTTTCTTT.

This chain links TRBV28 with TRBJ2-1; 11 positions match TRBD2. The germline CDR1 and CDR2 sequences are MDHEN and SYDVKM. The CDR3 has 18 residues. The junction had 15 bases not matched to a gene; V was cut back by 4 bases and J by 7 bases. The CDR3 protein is CASSSRRLAGKGENEQFF. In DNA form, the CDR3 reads TGTGCCAGCAGTTCGAGAAGACTAGCGGGAAAAGGTGAGAATGAGCAGTTCTTC.

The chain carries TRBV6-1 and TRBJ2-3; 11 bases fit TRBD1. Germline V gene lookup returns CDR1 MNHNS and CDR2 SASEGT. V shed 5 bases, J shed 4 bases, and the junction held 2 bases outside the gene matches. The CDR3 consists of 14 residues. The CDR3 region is CASSWDRGADTQYF. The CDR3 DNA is TGTGCCAGCAGTTGGGACAGGGGGGCAGATACGCAGTATTTT.

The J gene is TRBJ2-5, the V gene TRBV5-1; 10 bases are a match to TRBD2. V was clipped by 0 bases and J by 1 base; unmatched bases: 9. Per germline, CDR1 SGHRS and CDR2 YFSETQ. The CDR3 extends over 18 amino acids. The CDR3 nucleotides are TGCGCCAGCAGCTTGGTAGCGGGAGGCAGCATTTTCCAAGAGACCCAGTACTTC. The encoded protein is CASSLVAGGSIFQETQYF.

As DNA, the CDR3 is TGCGCCAGCAGCCAGCAGGGTAAGCCAGCTGAGCAGTTCTTC. Its protein product is CASSQQGKPAEQFF. The chain uses TRBV5-1 and TRBJ2-1, with D tentatively TRBD1 (5 bases). V was pared by 4 bases and J by 9 bases, with 17 bases between. Looked up from germline, CDR1 is SGHRS and CDR2 is YFSETQ. This CDR3 region has 14 residues.